These 19 T cell receptor beta chains share one sample of origin, sequenced in a study of blood T cell repertoires in COVID-19. The protocol was immunoSEQ multiplex PCR, while the TCRdb copy is restricted to in-frame clones and leaves out a portion. Among more than 150,000 clones listed, roughly 90% were seen once. The sequenced material came from peripheral blood. The receptors stem from a man over 45 with acute or convalescent COVID-19.

V is TRBV19 and J is TRBJ2-7, with 7 bases identical to TRBD1. This CDR3 is built from 16 residues. V was clipped by 6 bases and J by 0 bases; unmatched bases: 11. Germline V gives CDR1 LNHDA, CDR2 SQIVND (reference sequence). The CDR3 here is CASREHGQDFSYEQYF. CDR3 bases: TGTGCCAGTAGGGAACACGGACAGGACTTCTCCTACGAGCAGTACTTC.

This sequence joins TRBV6-5 and TRBJ2-7; 7 bases match TRBD1. Germline V lookup: CDR1 MNHEY, CDR2 SVGAGI. V was clipped by 7 bases and J by 3 bases; unmatched bases: 9. This CDR3 has 14 residues. The DNA of the CDR3 is TGTGCCAGCAAACGACAGGGCCAATACTACGAGCAGTACTTC. Residues: CASKRQGQYYEQYF.

V is TRBV6-2 or TRBV6-3 and J is TRBJ1-2; a weak D match, TRBD1 (5 bases). V was clipped by 2 bases and J by 6 bases, with 10 bases between them. Germline-derived CDR1 and CDR2 are MNHEY and SVGEGT. The CDR3 contains 13 residues. CDR3 loop: CASSYVVGDGYTF. CDR3 nucleotides: TGTGCCAGCAGTTACGTCGTAGGGGATGGCTACACCTTC.

The rearrangement joins TRBV7-9 to TRBJ1-4; D remains unclear. The CDR3 runs 15 residues. The V gene lost 3 bases and the J gene lost 8 bases, with 16 bases spanning the gap. CDR1 SEHNR and CDR2 FQNEAQ come from the germline V gene (reference sequence). The CDR3 spells CASSLGPSLGEKLFF. CDR3 nucleotides: TGTGCCAGCAGCTTGGGCCCTAGCCTGGGGGAAAAACTGTTTTTT.

The chain uses TRBV18 and TRBJ2-1; a possible D gene is TRBD1 (6 bases). Germline V gives CDR1 KGHSH, CDR2 LQKENI. Trimming left V 3 bases short and J 0 bases short, with 21 bases between. The CDR3 covers 19 residues. The DNA for the CDR3 is TGTGCCAGCTCACCGAGTCTCACCCCCGGGACAAACTCCTACAATGAGCAGTTCTTC. It specifies CASSPSLTPGTNSYNEQFF.

The V call is TRBV27, the J call TRBJ2-7; 13 bases match TRBD2. The CDR3 is 16 amino acids. The J segment lost 7 bases and the V segment lost 7 bases, leaving 13 bases of the junction unmatched. Germline V gene data show CDR1 as MNHEY and CDR2 as SMNVEV (reference sequence). CDR3 nucleotides: TGTGCCAGCAAGACACTAGCGGGAGGGCCGGCTCTTGAGCAGTACTTC. Its protein is CASKTLAGGPALEQYF.

This sequence joins TRBV2 and TRBJ1-2; no firm D call. The CDR3 is 13 residues long. V was shortened by 3 bases and J by 4 bases, with 9 bases between the two germline ends. Per the germline V gene, CDR1 is SNHLY and CDR2 is FYNNEI. The CDR3: CASSDDTVYGYTF. The CDR3 DNA reads as TGTGCCAGCAGTGATGACACGGTCTATGGCTACACCTTC.

The J gene is TRBJ1-5, the V gene TRBV30, with D tentatively TRBD1 (6 bases). The CDR3 consists of 13 residues. Germline V lookup: CDR1 GTSNPN, CDR2 SVGIG (reference sequence). Trimming left V 4 bases short and J 1 base short, with 8 bases between. Here the CDR3 DNA reads TGTGCCTGGACAGGGGACAGCAATCAGCCCCAGCATTTT. Encoded protein: CAWTGDSNQPQHF.

The chain links TRBV28 to TRBJ1-4; D is uncertain. Trimming removed 6 bases at V and 7 bases at J, with 12 bases between. The CDR3 has 13 residues. Germline values: CDR1 MDHEN, CDR2 SYDVKM. The CDR3 DNA sequence: TGTGCCAGCAGCTACCCCCCCGGTGAAAAACTGTTTTTT. This encodes CASSYPPGEKLFF. The whole variable domain, filled in from reference TRBV28 and TRBJ1-4, reads DVKVTQSSRYLVKRTGEKVFLECVQDMDHENMFWYRQDPGLGLRLIYFSYDVKMKEKGDIPEGYSVSREKKERFSLILESASTNQTSMYLCASSYPPGEKLFFGSGTQLSVL.

As DNA, the CDR3 is TGTGCCAGCTCACTTGGCCCAAGAGAGACCCAGTACTTC. This codes for CASSLGPRETQYF. The chain uses TRBV18 and TRBJ2-5; D gene ambiguous. The length of the CDR3 is 13 residues. V gave up 4 bases and J gave up 4 bases, with 10 bases separating them. Looked up from germline, CDR1 is KGHSH and CDR2 is LQKENI.

The chain has TRBV5-6 and TRBJ2-5; perhaps TRBD1 as D (6 bases). The V end was cut by 0 bases, the J end by 7 bases, with 10 bases between. This CDR3 is built from 13 residues. Looked up from germline, CDR1 is SGHDT and CDR2 is YYEEEE. The CDR3 protein is CASSLGQAGTQYF. The CDR3 nucleotides read TGTGCCAGCAGCTTGGGACAGGCCGGGACCCAGTACTTC.

This chain uses TRBV7-2 with TRBJ1-5; TRBD1 might be the D (6 bases). Germline CDR1 SGHTA, CDR2 FQGNSA. The CDR3 totals 13 residues. Trimming left V 1 base short and J 6 bases short, with 7 bases between. The CDR3: CASSLGDTQPQHF. Written as DNA, the CDR3 is TGTGCCAGCAGCTTAGGGGACACTCAGCCCCAGCATTTT.

The chain combines TRBV7-9 with TRBJ2-5; D perhaps matches TRBD1 (6 bases). Trimming took off 10 bases at V and 5 bases at J, with 11 bases between the two ends. CDR1 and CDR2 from the germline V gene are SEHNR and FQNEAQ (reference sequence). The CDR3 runs 11 residues. This chain's CDR3 is CATGARETQYF. CDR3 sequence (DNA): TGTGCCACAGGGGCTCGGGAGACCCAGTACTTC.

The V call is TRBV29-1, the J call TRBJ1-1; 12 bases are shared with TRBD1. J lost 4 bases, V lost 4 bases, and 7 bases had no gene match. Germline CDR1 SQVTM, CDR2 ANQGSEA. The CDR3 totals 15 residues. The CDR3 here is CSVVGTGGYGTEAFF. The CDR3 DNA reads as TGCAGCGTTGTCGGGACAGGGGGCTATGGCACTGAAGCTTTCTTT.

J is TRBJ2-7 and V is TRBV9; tentatively, D is TRBD1 (6 bases). Trimming removed 3 bases at V and 0 bases at J, with 10 bases between. The CDR3 covers 14 residues. Germline assignment: CDR1 SGDLS and CDR2 YYNGEE. CDR3 DNA: TGTGCCAGCAGCGCCAGGGGTAGCTCCTACGAGCAGTACTTC. Translating it yields CASSARGSSYEQYF.

The CDR3 region has the DNA TGTGCCACCAGCGTCGGGGGGCCCACAGATACGCAGTATTTT. It is translated as CATSVGGPTDTQYF. This chain joins TRBV15 and TRBJ2-3; perhaps TRBD2 as D (7 bases). V lost 5 bases to trimming and J lost 2 bases, with 11 bases between them. Per germline, CDR1 LNHNV and CDR2 YYDKDF (reference sequence). CDR3 length equals 14 residues.

In DNA, the CDR3 is TGTGCCAGCAGTTTAGGGCCCCATGAAGCTTTCTTT. Translated, it gives CASSLGPHEAFF. The rearrangement links TRBV12-3 or TRBV12-4 to TRBJ1-1; no clear D. V was trimmed by 1 base and J by 7 bases, leaving 7 bases between them. The CDR3 sequence is 12 residues long.

The rearrangement links TRBV7-3 to TRBJ2-3; D is perhaps TRBD2 (5 bases). The CDR3 is 14 residues long. Per germline, CDR1 SGHTA and CDR2 FQGTGA. V shed 5 bases and J shed 6 bases, with 15 bases lying between them. The CDR3 DNA reads TGTGCCAGCAGCCTCGGACTGCAGACGGATACGCAGTATTTT. Amino acids: CASSLGLQTDTQYF.

The chain recombines TRBV6-5 with TRBJ1-6; the D gene is possibly TRBD1 (5 bases). This CDR3 is 15 amino acids long. V gave up 6 bases and J gave up 9 bases, with 18 bases separating them. Germline V gives CDR1 MNHEY, CDR2 SVGAGI. In nucleotides, the CDR3 is TGTGCCAGCAGCCGCTTTCAGGGTTTGGGTTCACCCCTCCACTTT. This translates into CASSRFQGLGSPLHF.